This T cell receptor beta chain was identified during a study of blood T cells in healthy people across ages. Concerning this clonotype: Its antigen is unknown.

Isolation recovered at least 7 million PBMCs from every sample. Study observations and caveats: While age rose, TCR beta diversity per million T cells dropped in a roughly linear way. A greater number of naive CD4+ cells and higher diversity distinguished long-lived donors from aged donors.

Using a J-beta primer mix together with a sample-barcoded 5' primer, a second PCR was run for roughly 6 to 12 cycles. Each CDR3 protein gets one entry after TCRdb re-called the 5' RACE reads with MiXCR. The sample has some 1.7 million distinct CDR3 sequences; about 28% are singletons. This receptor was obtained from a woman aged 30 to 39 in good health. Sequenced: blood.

CDR3 in DNA: TGCAGTGTATCGGGACTCCCCTATGGCTACACCTTC. This codes for CSVSGLPYGYTF. The V call is TRBV20-1, the J call TRBJ1-2, with a weak D call TRBD1 (5 bases). Germline CDR1 reads DFQATT; CDR2 reads SNEGSKA (reference sequence). This CDR3 has 12 amino acids. V lost 7 bases and J 4 bases, leaving 13 bases between the germline ends.